The 10 T cell receptor beta chains below were found in one sample sequenced in a study of blood T cells in healthy people across ages. A second PCR of about 7 to 11 cycles used a sample-barcoded 5' primer and a J-beta primer mix. Via MiXCR, TCRdb re-called the 5' RACE reads, giving one row per CDR3 protein. This table holds over 600,000 distinct CDR3 sequences, about 47% found once. The specimen sequenced was blood. These receptors were taken from a man older than 75 in good health.

The chain has TRBV12-3 or TRBV12-4 and TRBJ2-5; D is uncertain. V was cut by 1 base and J by 2 bases, with 8 bases left in between. The CDR3 has 14 residues. The CDR3 DNA sequence: TGTGCCAGCAGTTTAGGGGCGCATCAAGAGACCCAGTACTTC. Translated: CASSLGAHQETQYF.

This CDR3 reads CSTALEVNYGYTF. In DNA, the CDR3 is TGCAGCACTGCCCTAGAAGTTAACTATGGCTACACCTTC. J is TRBJ1-2 and V is TRBV29-1, with unresolved D. The V and J ends lost 8 bases and 1 base respectively, with 14 bases between them. Germline CDR1 reads SQVTM; CDR2 reads ANQGSEA. The CDR3 is made up of 13 amino acids.

The chain carries TRBV4-3 and TRBJ2-3; 9 positions match TRBD2. This CDR3 spans 17 amino acids. Germline CDR1 is LGHNA and CDR2 is YSLEER. The V and J ends lost 0 bases and 4 bases, in that order; junction bases with no gene match: 8. Here the CDR3 reads CASSQDGAGGLADTQYF. CDR3 bases: TGCGCCAGCAGCCAAGATGGGGCGGGAGGGCTGGCAGATACGCAGTATTTT.

There are a few counts of this clonotype. The chain has TRBV10-3 and TRBJ1-4; possible D gene TRBD1, 6 bases. Trimming left V 6 bases short and J 6 bases short, with 17 bases between. CDR1 is ENHRY and CDR2 is SYGVKD in the germline V gene. This CDR3 spans 15 amino acids. CDR3 in amino acids: CAISEQGRGDEKLFF. In nucleotides, the CDR3 is TGTGCCATCAGCGAGCAAGGGAGGGGGGATGAAAAACTGTTTTTT.

There are a few counts of this clonotype. J is TRBJ2-5 and V is TRBV7-8; a weak D match, TRBD1 (6 bases). The CDR3 is 12 amino acids. Germline V gene data show CDR1 as SGHVS and CDR2 as FQNEAQ. The V end was cut by 11 bases, the J end by 0 bases, with 10 bases between. The CDR3 is CAGGPNQETQYF. The CDR3 DNA sequence: TGTGCCGGGGGCCCGAACCAAGAGACCCAGTACTTC.

The table lists this clonotype with a count of one. This sequence may be a read error, since a much larger clone differs from it by one base. The V call is TRBV5-1, the J call TRBJ1-2; D is possibly TRBD1 (6 bases). V lost 3 bases, J lost 8 bases, and 17 bases lay in between. Germline assignment: CDR1 SGHRS and CDR2 YFSETQ. The CDR3 runs to 14 residues. The CDR3 DNA reads TGCGCCAGCAGCTGGGCGGGGCAGGGGTTCGGCTACACCTTC. Translated, it gives CASSWAGQGFGYTF.

In this sample, this clonotype turned up a few times. Here the CDR3 reads CASSVDSGRNEQYF. In nucleotides, the CDR3 is TGTGCCAGCAGCGTAGACAGCGGGAGAAATGAGCAGTACTTC. The V call is TRBV9, the J call TRBJ2-5, with 8 bases aligning to TRBD2. After removal of 0 bases from V and 11 bases from J, the junction contained 9 bases not matched to a gene. In germline, CDR1 is SGDLS, CDR2 YYNGEE. The CDR3 runs 14 residues.

At least ten counts were recorded for this clonotype. The rearrangement joins TRBV12-3 or TRBV12-4 to TRBJ2-5, with D tentatively TRBD1 or TRBD2 (5 bases each). The CDR3 has 14 residues. The V and J ends lost 1 base and 2 bases respectively, with 8 bases between them. The CDR3 sequence is CASSLDRTQETQYF. The CDR3 DNA reads TGTGCCAGCAGTTTAGACAGGACTCAAGAGACCCAGTACTTC.

As concerns this clonotype: A read error may explain this, as a much larger clone is one base away. V is TRBV24-1 and J is TRBJ2-7; tentatively, D is TRBD2 (6 bases). V lost 2 bases to trimming and J lost 1 base, with 11 bases between them. From germline, CDR1 is KGHDR and CDR2 SFDVKD. The CDR3 consists of 15 residues. CDR3 sequence: CATSDSGLSSYEQYF. The CDR3 DNA follows: TGTGCCACCAGTGATTCGGGACTGTCATCCTACGAGCAGTACTTC.

V usage is TRBV5-6 and J usage is TRBJ1-1; D unresolved. The V gene lost 3 bases and the J gene lost 0 bases, with 6 bases spanning the gap. Per germline, CDR1 SGHDT and CDR2 YYEEEE. This CDR3 has 13 residues. CDR3 nucleotide sequence: TGTGCCAGCAGCTACGATTTGAACACTGAAGCTTTCTTT. Translating gives CASSYDLNTEAFF. Full variable domain (rest looked up from reference TRBV5-6 and TRBJ1-1): DAGVTQSPTHLIKTRGQQVTLRCSPKSGHDTVSWYQQALGQGPQFIFQYYEEEERQRGNFPDRFSGHQFPNYSSELNVNALLLGDSALYLCASSYDLNTEAFFGQGTRLTVV.